This T cell receptor beta chain was sequenced for a study of OX40 agonist ivuxolimab in advanced cancers. Study-wide context: Patients took ivuxolimab, an agonistic anti-OX40 (CD134) antibody. Patients in the trial were receiving intravenous ivuxolimab every 2 weeks, at doses of 0.01 to 10 mg/kg.

The germline V and J ends were trimmed by 1 base and 8 bases, with 6 bases remaining between them. This CDR3 spans 11 amino acids. The germline V gene has CDR1 DFQATT and CDR2 SNEGSKA (reference sequence). Remarks on this clone: What it recognizes is unknown.

The assay was immunoSEQ multiplex PCR, and TCRdb's table has in-frame clones only and misses some. Of approximately 47,000 clones in the sample, about nine tenths are singletons; the top ten hold approximately 6.3%. Points from the study as a whole: In general, CD8+ T cells held more expanded clones than CD4+ did, on average. Some nonresponders also had low normalized T-cell clonal expansion.

The receptor's source is an adult with an advanced solid tumor such as melanoma, head and neck, liver or kidney cancer. The chain recombines TRBV20-1 with TRBJ2-1; D possibly uses TRBD1 or TRBD2 (5 bases each). The sequencing here drew on CD4+ or CD8+ T cells sorted from blood, taken in a trial of the OX40 agonist ivuxolimab. CDR3 amino acids: CSARVGDEQFF. In DNA form, the CDR3 reads TGCAGTGCTAGAGTGGGGGATGAGCAGTTCTTC.